The clone carrying this T cell receptor (beta chain) was seen more than once but under ten times. As handled by the study authors: Nucleated cell counts were estimated from reference gene primer amplification. Profiling relied on immunoSEQ multiplex PCR, and the TCRdb table lists in-frame clones only, not all of them. For V, J and clone size, that table is used; D and trimming come from the DNA. Among around 140,000 clones, about 72% were seen once, and the ten largest hold under 2.5%. This sample was taken from a study of blood T cell repertoires in COVID-19. The wider study: Researchers got acute and convalescent COVID-19 samples from the United States, Italy and Spain.

CDR1 KGHSH and CDR2 LQKENI come from the germline V gene. The ends were cut back, 1 base at V and 5 bases at J, with 6 bases in the middle. This CDR3 has 12 amino acids. The receptor's source is a woman in her 70s with acute or convalescent COVID-19. The sample taken for sequencing was peripheral blood. The chain couples TRBV18 to TRBJ2-7, with a weak D call TRBD1 (5 bases). CDR3 sequence: CASSPQGHEQYF. In DNA, the CDR3 is TGTGCCAGCTCACCACAGGGGCACGAGCAGTACTTC.